The 14 T cell receptor beta chains listed next were all sequenced from one sample in a study of identical twins. TCRdb itself ran the 5' RACE reads through MiXCR, one entry per CDR3 protein. The sample records 1.5 million to 2 million distinct CDR3 sequences, under 35% being singletons. Sequences were obtained from cord blood. The receptors shown here come from a newborn girl in good health.

This clonotype was counted a few times. The CDR3 coding sequence is TGCGCCAGCAGCCAGACTATCCTCGGGGAGACCCAGTACTTC. This translates into CASSQTILGETQYF. The chain has TRBV4-1 and TRBJ2-5, with a tentative D call TRBD2 (5 bases). The V gene's germline CDR1 is MGHRA and CDR2 YSYEKL. V was pared by 3 bases and J by 5 bases, with 13 bases between. The CDR3 sequence is 14 residues long.

The chain is built from TRBV20-1 and TRBJ1-5; D uncertain. The ends were cut back, 0 bases at V and 2 bases at J, with 17 bases in the middle. The length of the CDR3 is 17 residues. Germline CDR1 and CDR2: DFQATT and SNEGSKA (reference sequence). The chain's CDR3 is CSARDPVMTRGNQPQHF. Here the CDR3 DNA reads TGCAGTGCTAGAGATCCCGTAATGACACGAGGCAATCAGCCCCAGCATTTT.

The gene calls are TRBV6-6 and TRBJ2-7, with TRBD2 matching over 14 bases. CDR1 MNHNY and CDR2 SVGAGI come from the germline V gene (reference sequence). J lost 7 bases, V lost 0 bases, and 8 bases had no gene match. The CDR3 sequence is 17 residues long. The CDR3 DNA reads TGTGCCAGCAGTTACTCGGGGGGGACTAGCGGGAGCAATGAGCAGTACTTC. It specifies CASSYSGGTSGSNEQYF.

The DNA for the CDR3 is TGTGCCATCAGTGACTCCGGGGGCAATTACAATGAGCAGTTCTTC. As protein: CAISDSGGNYNEQFF. The V gene is TRBV10-3, the J gene TRBJ2-1, with D perhaps given as TRBD1 or TRBD2 (6 bases each). The CDR3 totals 15 residues. V was clipped by 3 bases and J by 4 bases, with 13 bases between them. Germline V gene lookup returns CDR1 ENHRY and CDR2 SYGVKD.

CDR3 amino acids: CASSFVYLTDTQYF. In DNA, the CDR3 is TGTGCCAGCAGTTTTGTGTACCTCACAGATACGCAGTATTTT. V usage is TRBV27 and J usage is TRBJ2-3; no firm D call. This CDR3 spans 14 amino acids. The V gene lost 3 bases and the J gene lost 2 bases, with 9 bases spanning the gap. The V gene's germline CDR1 is MNHEY and CDR2 SMNVEV (reference sequence).

In this sample, this clonotype turned up a few times. The gene calls are TRBV28 and TRBJ2-3; D is uncertain. The CDR3 runs 17 residues. V dropped 3 bases and J dropped 1 base, with 17 bases sitting between them. Germline CDR1 is MDHEN and CDR2 is SYDVKM. The CDR3 reads CASSFLGLSSGTDTQYF. In DNA, the CDR3 is TGTGCCAGCAGTTTTTTAGGCCTTTCTTCGGGCACAGATACGCAGTATTTT.

The CDR3 sequence is CASSTLAGLGYNEQFF. The CDR3 region has the DNA TGTGCCAGCAGCACCCTAGCGGGGTTGGGGTACAATGAGCAGTTCTTC. V and J are TRBV11-2 and TRBJ2-1; 9 nucleotides agree with TRBD2. The CDR3 is made up of 16 amino acids. The V segment lost 5 bases and the J segment 4 bases; nucleotides outside the gene matches: 9. In germline, CDR1 is SGHAT, CDR2 FQNNGV.

This clonotype was seen a handful of times. The CDR3 is CASGLSASNGYTF. CDR3 nucleotide sequence: TGTGCTAGTGGTTTGTCGGCCTCGAATGGCTACACCTTC. The rearrangement joins TRBV12-5 to TRBJ1-2; D is undetermined. The germline CDR1 and CDR2 sequences are LGHNT and FRNRAP. Trimming took 2 bases from V and 6 from J, leaving 10 bases between them. The CDR3 runs to 13 residues.

This clonotype showed up just a few times. The gene calls are TRBV13 and TRBJ1-1; D possibly corresponds to TRBD1 (5 bases). Trimming pared 0 bases from V and 1 base from J, leaving 9 bases between. Germline V gene data show CDR1 as PRHDT and CDR2 as FYEKMQ (reference sequence). The CDR3 is 15 amino acids. The DNA for the CDR3 is TGTGCCAGCAGCTTAGGCCCTGGACAGAACACTGAAGCTTTCTTT. Protein sequence: CASSLGPGQNTEAFF.

A single count supports this clonotype. J is TRBJ2-2 and V is TRBV6-2 or TRBV6-3; D remains ambiguous. Germline CDR1 and CDR2: MNHEY and SVGEGT. Trimming cost V 0 bases and J 0 bases, with 8 bases left between them. The CDR3 runs to 16 residues. The CDR3 region is CASSYSAASNTGELFF. The CDR3 coding sequence is TGTGCCAGCAGTTACTCGGCCGCATCGAACACCGGGGAGCTGTTTTTT.

The rearrangement uses TRBV28 and TRBJ2-7; D may be TRBD2 (5 bases). The CDR3 has 15 amino acids. V lost 6 bases to trimming and J lost 0 bases, with 15 bases between them. Germline CDR1 MDHEN, CDR2 SYDVKM. The CDR3 coding sequence is TGTGCCAGCAGCCTCCAGAGGGCCAGCTCCTACGAGCAGTACTTC. It is translated as CASSLQRASSYEQYF.

The table lists this clonotype with a few counts. This sequence joins TRBV6-1 and TRBJ2-5; 8 positions match TRBD1. The DNA end favors TRBJ2-7, so the J call may be wrong. Germline CDR1 is MNHNS and CDR2 is SASEGT. This CDR3 contains 15 residues. The CDR3 bases are TGTGCCAGCAGTGCCGAGACAGGGGCAACCTACGAGCAGTACTTC. It translates to CASSAETGATYEQYF.

This clonotype was detected only a few times. The V gene is TRBV18, the J gene TRBJ2-2; D may be TRBD1 (6 bases). CDR3 length: 13 amino acids. Trimming cost V 3 bases and J 6 bases, with 8 bases left between them. In germline, CDR1 is KGHSH, CDR2 LQKENI. CDR3 nucleotides: TGTGCCAGCTCACCGAAGGGGGCCGGGGAGCTGTTTTTT. Its protein product is CASSPKGAGELFF.

V usage is TRBV29-1 and J usage is TRBJ2-3; perhaps TRBD2 as D (6 bases). V was cut by 5 bases and J by 2 bases, with 11 bases left in between. Germline CDR1 and CDR2: SQVTM and ANQGSEA. This CDR3 has 13 residues. The CDR3 region has the DNA TGCAGCGTTTTAACTAGCCCCACAGATACGCAGTATTTT. Encoded protein: CSVLTSPTDTQYF.